This is a list of T cell receptor beta chains from one sample in a study of blood T cell repertoires in COVID-19. The table came from immunoSEQ multiplex PCR; TCRdb's copy has only in-frame clones and leaves some out. The table records about 140,000 clones, about 87% of them present only once. Sequenced material: peripheral blood. The receptor source for this set is a middle-aged woman with acute or convalescent COVID-19. The CDR3 runs from the conserved cysteine through the conserved F or W. The D gene is left open where the match is weak. Not every row has a clone size; where given, it reads once, few, many or a size class.

D gene	V gene	CDR3 length	J gene	clone size	CDR3 DNA	CDR3 protein
.	TRBV20-1	11	TRBJ1-2	.	TGCAGTGCAGACGGGAGATATGGCTACACCTTC	CSADGRYGYTF
TRBD2	TRBV7-3	18	TRBJ2-1	.	TGTGCCAGCAGCTTAACTAGCGGGGCTTCAACCGGGGTCAATGAGCAGTTCTTC	CASSLTSGASTGVNEQFF
TRBD2	TRBV29-1	15	TRBJ2-7	.	TGCAGCGTCATAAAGGGACTAGCGGGGTCCTACGAGCAGTACTTC	CSVIKGLAGSYEQYF
TRBD1	TRBV3-1/TRBV3-2	14	TRBJ2-2	.	TGTGCCAGCAGCCCCGGGACAGTGGGCCGGGAGCTGTTTTTT	CASSPGTVGRELFF
TRBD1	TRBV7-2	14	TRBJ2-7	.	TGTGCCAGCAGCTTAGGGACAGGGGTCTACGAGCAGTACTTC	CASSLGTGVYEQYF
.	TRBV5-6	14	TRBJ2-3	.	TGTGCCAGCAGCTCACTAGTGTCGACAGATACGCAGTATTTT	CASSSLVSTDTQYF
TRBD1	TRBV5-8	13	TRBJ1-2	.	TGTGCCAGCAGCTGGACAGGTACCTATGGCTACACCTTC	CASSWTGTYGYTF
.	TRBV29-1	14	TRBJ1-1	.	TGCAGCGTTGAAGGTAGGCCAGGGCCCACTGAAGCTTTCTTT	CSVEGRPGPTEAFF
.	TRBV5-1	16	TRBJ1-3	.	TGCGCCAGCCAGGCCGGGGGGGTTGACTCTGGAAACACCATATATTTT	CASQAGGVDSGNTIYF
.	TRBV6-2/TRBV6-3	12	TRBJ1-1	once	TGTGCCAGCAGTTTTCAGCGGCTAGGGGCTTTCTTT	CASSFQRLGAFF
.	TRBV18	14	TRBJ1-2	.	TGTGCCAGCTCACCATATAGGGACAAACATGGCTACACCTTC	CASSPYRDKHGYTF
.	TRBV7-9	16	TRBJ1-4	.	TGTGCCAGCAGCTTAGGGCAGACAAGCCCAAATGAAAAACTGTTTTTT	CASSLGQTSPNEKLFF
.	TRBV7-9	14	TRBJ2-2	.	TGTGCCAATACCGGGACATCGAACACCGGGGAGCTGTTTTTT	CANTGTSNTGELFF
TRBD1	TRBV2	18	TRBJ1-2	.	TGTGCCAGCAGTGATCCCTTTATACCGGGACAGGGAGGCTATGGCTACACCTTC	CASSDPFIPGQGGYGYTF
.	TRBV3-1/TRBV3-2	15	TRBJ1-2	.	TGTGCCAGCAGCCAAGAGACGTGGCAGGCTTATGGCTACACCTTC	CASSQETWQAYGYTF
TRBD2	TRBV6-5	15	TRBJ2-1	once	TGTGCCAGCAGTTACTCGGCGGGGGTATACAATGAGCAGTTCTTC	CASSYSAGVYNEQFF
.	TRBV19	14	TRBJ1-1	.	TGTGCCAGTAGTCTACGGGGGAGGGGCGCTGAAGCTTTCTTT	CASSLRGRGAEAFF
.	TRBV7-9	14	TRBJ1-4	.	TGTGCCAGCAGCTTGGACAGCATGAATGAAAAACTGTTTTTT	CASSLDSMNEKLFF
TRBD1	TRBV14	16	TRBJ2-3	.	TGTGCCAGCAGCCAATGGGACAGGGCAAGCACAGATACGCAGTATTTT	CASSQWDRASTDTQYF
TRBD2	TRBV3-1/TRBV3-2	16	TRBJ2-5	.	TGTGCCAGCAGCCAAGATGTGGCGCTTCCGGGGGGGCCCCAGTACTTC	CASSQDVALPGGPQYF
.	TRBV5-6	16	TRBJ1-1	.	TGTGCCAGCAGCTTGGGTGGGGGGTCAGTAGGCACTGAAGCTTTCTTT	CASSLGGGSVGTEAFF
TRBD1	TRBV5-4	15	TRBJ2-7	few	TGTGCCAGCAGCTTTCTGGGACAGGGGCCCTACGAGCAGTACTTC	CASSFLGQGPYEQYF
TRBD1	TRBV19	13	TRBJ1-2	.	TGTGCCAGTAATAACGGACAGGGCAATGGCTACACCTTC	CASNNGQGNGYTF
.	TRBV7-2	14	TRBJ1-1	.	TGTGCCAGCAGCTCCTCGAGGGAGTACACTGAAGCTTTCTTT	CASSSSREYTEAFF
.	TRBV6-2/TRBV6-3	15	TRBJ2-1	.	TGTGCCAGCAGTTACGCGGGGAGCTCCTACAATGAGCAGTTCTTC	CASSYAGSSYNEQFF
.	TRBV5-4	11	TRBJ2-1	once	TGTGCCAGCTCCTGGCTCAATGAGCAGTTCTTC	CASSWLNEQFF
TRBD1	TRBV29-1	15	TRBJ2-7	.	TGCAGCGTTGTGGGGGGGACAGGGGTAGACTACGAGCAGTACTTC	CSVVGGTGVDYEQYF
.	TRBV21-1	18	TRBJ1-2	once	TGTGCCAGCAGCAAAAATGAGGACGGTGGCCGGGGTGTCTATGGCTACACCTTC	CASSKNEDGGRGVYGYTF
.	TRBV13	14	TRBJ2-2	.	TGTGCCAGCAGCCCCCAAGGGGTCACCGGGGAGCTGTTTTTT	CASSPQGVTGELFF
.	TRBV13	13	TRBJ1-1	.	TGTGCCAGCATGAGCCGCATGAACACTGAAGCTTTCTTT	CASMSRMNTEAFF
TRBD1	TRBV6-5	12	TRBJ1-2	.	TGTGCCAGCAGCCGACAGGGAGGCGGCTACACCTTC	CASSRQGGGYTF
TRBD1	TRBV11-2	18	TRBJ1-2	.	TGTGCCAGCAGCTTAGATCGAACCGGGACAGGGGATTTCTATGGCTACACCTTC	CASSLDRTGTGDFYGYTF
.	TRBV27	15	TRBJ2-2	.	TGTGCCAGCAGTTCCGCCCGGGGGGCCCCCGGGGAGCTGTTTTTT	CASSSARGAPGELFF
TRBD2	TRBV5-1	15	TRBJ2-1	.	TGCGCCAGCGGAATCGGGACTAGCGGGAGCCATGAGCAGTTCTTC	CASGIGTSGSHEQFF
TRBD1	TRBV27	16	TRBJ1-6	.	TGTGCCAGCAAAACCTGGACGGGGACAGTTAATTCACCCCTCCACTTT	CASKTWTGTVNSPLHF
.	TRBV11-3	13	TRBJ2-2	.	TGTGCCAGCAGCTTAGGGCACGCCGGGGAGCTGTTTTTT	CASSLGHAGELFF
TRBD2	TRBV30	14	TRBJ2-2	.	TGTGCCTGGGGGGGAGGGGCCGACACCGGGGAGCTGTTTTTT	CAWGGGADTGELFF
.	TRBV4-3	15	TRBJ1-1	.	TGCGCCAGCAGCCAAGATGGGACATGGATCACTGAAGCTTTCTTT	CASSQDGTWITEAFF
TRBD1	TRBV6-5	15	TRBJ2-5	.	TGTGCCAGCAGTTACGCCGGGACAGGGCAAGAGACCCAGTACTTC	CASSYAGTGQETQYF
TRBD1	TRBV5-6	15	TRBJ1-1	.	TGTGCCAGCAGCTTGGCCGGGACAGGGCGAACTGAAGCTTTCTTT	CASSLAGTGRTEAFF
.	TRBV21-1	16	TRBJ1-1	.	.	CASSNENVGEGTEAFF
.	TRBV6-2/TRBV6-3	15	TRBJ2-2	few	TGTGCCAGCAGTTACATGCGGGGACGGTCCGGGGAGCTGTTTTTT	CASSYMRGRSGELFF
TRBD2	TRBV25-1	15	TRBJ2-2	.	TGTGCCAGCAGTGGTAGCGGGAGAGGGACCGGGGAGCTGTTTTTT	CASSGSGRGTGELFF